The clone carrying this T cell receptor (beta chain) was found many times. Antigen specificity is unknown. This record comes from a study of blood T cells in healthy people across ages. Combining a sample-barcoded 5' primer with a J-beta primer mix, a second PCR ran for roughly 7 to 12 cycles. TCRdb ran MiXCR on the 5' RACE reads and lists one entry per CDR3 protein. The sample has fewer than 600,000 distinct CDR3 sequences, about 29% seen once. Study-level results: As naive T cell percentage varied, TCR beta diversity correlated strongly with it.

The CDR3 is made up of 13 amino acids. Deletions cut 2 bases from V and 4 bases from J, with 6 bases between. Germline V CDR1 and CDR2: MDHEN, SYDVKM. Separately, the same data were catalogued under a study of T cells of mothers and their children.

The source material was blood. This clonotype was sampled from a boy aged 2 to 10 in good health. This chain uses TRBV28 with TRBJ2-1, with D tentatively TRBD1 (6 bases). This CDR3 is CASSLGTYNEQFF. The CDR3 nucleotides read TGTGCCAGCAGTTTAGGGACATACAATGAGCAGTTCTTC.